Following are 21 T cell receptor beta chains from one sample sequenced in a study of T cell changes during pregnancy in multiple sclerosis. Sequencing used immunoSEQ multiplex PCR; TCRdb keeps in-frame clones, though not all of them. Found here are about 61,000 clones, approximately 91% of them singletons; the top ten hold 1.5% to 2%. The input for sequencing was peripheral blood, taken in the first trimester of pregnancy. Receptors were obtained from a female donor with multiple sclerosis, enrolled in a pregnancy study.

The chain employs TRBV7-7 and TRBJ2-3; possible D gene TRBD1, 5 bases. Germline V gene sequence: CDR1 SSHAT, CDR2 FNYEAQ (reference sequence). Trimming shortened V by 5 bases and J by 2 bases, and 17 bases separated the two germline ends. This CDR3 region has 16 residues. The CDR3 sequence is CASSPQGTGNTDTQYF. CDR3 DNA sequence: TGTGCCAGCAGCCCCCAGGGTACGGGTAACACAGATACGCAGTATTTT.

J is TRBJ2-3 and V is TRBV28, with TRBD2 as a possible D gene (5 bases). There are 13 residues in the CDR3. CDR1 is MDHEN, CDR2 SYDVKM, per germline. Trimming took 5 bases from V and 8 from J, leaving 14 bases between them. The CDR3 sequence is CASSPPLAGTQYF. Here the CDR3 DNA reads TGTGCCAGCAGTCCCCCCTTGGCGGGTACGCAGTATTTT. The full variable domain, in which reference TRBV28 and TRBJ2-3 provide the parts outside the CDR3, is DVKVTQSSRYLVKRTGEKVFLECVQDMDHENMFWYRQDPGLGLRLIYFSYDVKMKEKGDIPEGYSVSREKKERFSLILESASTNQTSMYLCASSPPLAGTQYFGPGTRLTVL.

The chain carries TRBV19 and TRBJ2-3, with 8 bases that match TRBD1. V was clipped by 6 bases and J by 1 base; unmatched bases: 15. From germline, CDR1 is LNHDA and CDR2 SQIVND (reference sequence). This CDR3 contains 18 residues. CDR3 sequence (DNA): TGTGCCAGTAGCACGGACAGGGAAAAAGGGAGCGGCACAGATACGCAGTATTTT. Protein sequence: CASSTDREKGSGTDTQYF. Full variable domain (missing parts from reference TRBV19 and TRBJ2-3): DGGITQSPKYLFRKEGQNVTLSCEQNLNHDAMYWYRQDPGQGLRLIYYSQIVNDFQKGDIAEGYSVSREKKESFPLTVTSAQKNPTAFYLCASSTDREKGSGTDTQYFGPGTRLTVL.

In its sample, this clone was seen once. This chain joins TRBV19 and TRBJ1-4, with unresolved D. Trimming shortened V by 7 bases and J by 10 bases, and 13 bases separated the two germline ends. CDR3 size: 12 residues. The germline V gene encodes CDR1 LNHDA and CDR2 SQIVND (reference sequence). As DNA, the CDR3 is TGTGCCAGTAAGGGAGAGGCAAGAAAACTGTTTTTT. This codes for CASKGEARKLFF.

CDR3 nucleotides: TGCAGCGTTGACAACTCGAACACCGGGGAGCTGTTTTTT. This gives the protein CSVDNSNTGELFF. This rearrangement joins TRBV29-1 to TRBJ2-2; D is ambiguous. CDR1 and CDR2 from the germline V gene are SQVTM and ANQGSEA. This CDR3 is built from 13 residues. V lost 3 bases to trimming and J lost 0 bases, with 5 bases between them.

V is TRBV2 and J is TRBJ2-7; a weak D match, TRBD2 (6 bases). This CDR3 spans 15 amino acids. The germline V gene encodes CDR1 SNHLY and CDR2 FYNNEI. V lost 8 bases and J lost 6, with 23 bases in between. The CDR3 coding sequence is TGTGCCAGCGAGGATGGAGGGACTTTCCCCCTCGAGCAGTACTTC. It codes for CASEDGGTFPLEQYF. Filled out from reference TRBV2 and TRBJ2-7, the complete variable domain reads EPEVTQTPSHQVTQMGQEVILRCVPISNHLYFYWYRQILGQKVEFLVSFYNNEISEKSEIFDDQFSVERPDGSNFTLKIRSTKLEDSAMYFCASEDGGTFPLEQYFGPGTRLTVT.

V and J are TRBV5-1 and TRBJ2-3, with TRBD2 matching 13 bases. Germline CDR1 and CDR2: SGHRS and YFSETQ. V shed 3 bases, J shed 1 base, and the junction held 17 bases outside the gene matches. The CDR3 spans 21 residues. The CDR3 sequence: CASSSLVTSGRSGAGTDTQYF. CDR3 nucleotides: TGCGCCAGCAGCTCCCTAGTGACTAGCGGGAGGTCAGGGGCTGGCACAGATACGCAGTATTTT.

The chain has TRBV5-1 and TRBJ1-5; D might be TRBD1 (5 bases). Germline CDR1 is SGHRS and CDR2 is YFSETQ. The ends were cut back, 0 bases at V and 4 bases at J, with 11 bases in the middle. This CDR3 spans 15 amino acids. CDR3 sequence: CASSLAPGQNQPQHF. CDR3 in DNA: TGCGCCAGCAGCTTGGCCCCAGGGCAGAATCAGCCCCAGCATTTT. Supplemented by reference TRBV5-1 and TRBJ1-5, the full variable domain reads KAGVTQTPRYLIKTRGQQVTLSCSPISGHRSVSWYQQTPGQGLQFLFEYFSETQRNKGNFPGRFSGRQFSNSRSEMNVSTLELGDSALYLCASSLAPGQNQPQHFGDGTRLSIL.

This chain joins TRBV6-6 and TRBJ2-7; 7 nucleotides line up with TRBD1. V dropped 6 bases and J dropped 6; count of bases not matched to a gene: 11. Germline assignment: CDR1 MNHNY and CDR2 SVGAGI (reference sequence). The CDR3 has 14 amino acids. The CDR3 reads CASSGVGGSGEQYF. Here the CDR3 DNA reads TGTGCCAGCAGCGGAGTAGGGGGCTCGGGCGAGCAGTACTTC.

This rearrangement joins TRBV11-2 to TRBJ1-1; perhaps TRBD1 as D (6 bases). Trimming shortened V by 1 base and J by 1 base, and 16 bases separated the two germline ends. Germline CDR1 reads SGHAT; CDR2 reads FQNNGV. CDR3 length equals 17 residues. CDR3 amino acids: CASSLVRGIPGNTEAFF. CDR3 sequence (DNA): TGTGCCAGCAGCTTAGTAAGGGGGATACCCGGGAACACTGAAGCTTTCTTT.

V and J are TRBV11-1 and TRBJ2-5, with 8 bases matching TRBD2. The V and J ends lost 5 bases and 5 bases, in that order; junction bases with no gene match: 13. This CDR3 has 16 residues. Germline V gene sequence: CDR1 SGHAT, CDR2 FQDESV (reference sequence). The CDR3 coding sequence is TGTGCCAGCAGCACCCGACAACTAGCGGAGTGGGAGACCCAGTACTTC. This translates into CASSTRQLAEWETQYF.

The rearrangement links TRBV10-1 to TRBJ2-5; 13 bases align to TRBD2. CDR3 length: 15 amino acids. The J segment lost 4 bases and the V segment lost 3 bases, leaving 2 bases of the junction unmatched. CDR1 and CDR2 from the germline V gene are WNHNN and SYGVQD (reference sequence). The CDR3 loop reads CASSETSGRGETQYF. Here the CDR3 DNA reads TGCGCCAGCAGTGAAACTAGCGGGAGGGGAGAGACCCAGTACTTC.

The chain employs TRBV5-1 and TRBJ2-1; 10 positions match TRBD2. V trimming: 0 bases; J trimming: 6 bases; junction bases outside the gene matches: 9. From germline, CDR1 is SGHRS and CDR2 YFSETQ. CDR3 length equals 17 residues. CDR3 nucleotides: TGCGCCAGCAGCTTGGAGAGGACTAGCGGACTCATCAATGAGCAGTTCTTC. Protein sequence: CASSLERTSGLINEQFF.

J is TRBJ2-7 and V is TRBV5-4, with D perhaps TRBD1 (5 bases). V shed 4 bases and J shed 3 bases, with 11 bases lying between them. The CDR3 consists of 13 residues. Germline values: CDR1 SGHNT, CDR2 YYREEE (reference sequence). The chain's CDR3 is CASSKTELYEQYF. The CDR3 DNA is TGTGCCAGCAGCAAGACAGAGCTCTACGAGCAGTACTTC.

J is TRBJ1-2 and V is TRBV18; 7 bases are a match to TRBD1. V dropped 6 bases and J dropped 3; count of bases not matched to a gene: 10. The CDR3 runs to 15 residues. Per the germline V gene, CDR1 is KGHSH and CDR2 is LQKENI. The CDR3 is CASSDQTGFDYGYTF. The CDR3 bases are TGTGCCAGCTCCGATCAGACAGGGTTTGACTATGGCTACACCTTC.

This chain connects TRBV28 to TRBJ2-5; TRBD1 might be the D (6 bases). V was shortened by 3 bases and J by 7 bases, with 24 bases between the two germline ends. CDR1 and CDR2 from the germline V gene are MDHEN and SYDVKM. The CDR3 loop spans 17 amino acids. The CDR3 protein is CASSFPVGQMGTGTQYF. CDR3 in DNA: TGTGCCAGCAGTTTCCCTGTCGGACAGATGGGTACTGGGACCCAGTACTTC.

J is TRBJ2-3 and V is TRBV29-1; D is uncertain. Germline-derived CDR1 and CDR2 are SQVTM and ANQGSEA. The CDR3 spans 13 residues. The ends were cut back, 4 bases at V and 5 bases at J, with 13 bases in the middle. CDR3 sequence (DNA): TGCAGCGTTGGCGCTAGGTTCCGAGATACGCAGTATTTT. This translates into CSVGARFRDTQYF.

The CDR3 DNA follows: TGTGCCAGCAGCAGGACTAGCGGTTTGTACAATGAGCAGTTCTTC. It specifies CASSRTSGLYNEQFF. This chain connects TRBV6-1 to TRBJ2-1, with 10 bases identical to TRBD2. Germline CDR1 reads MNHNS; CDR2 reads SASEGT. The CDR3 spans 15 residues. V was clipped by 6 bases and J by 4 bases; unmatched bases: 6.

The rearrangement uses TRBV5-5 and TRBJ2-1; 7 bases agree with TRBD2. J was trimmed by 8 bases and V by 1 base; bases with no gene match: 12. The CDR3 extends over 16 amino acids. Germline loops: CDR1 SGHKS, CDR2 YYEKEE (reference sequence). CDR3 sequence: CASSLFGGGSGHEQFF. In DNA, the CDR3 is TGTGCCAGCAGCTTGTTCGGTGGCGGGAGTGGCCATGAGCAGTTCTTC.

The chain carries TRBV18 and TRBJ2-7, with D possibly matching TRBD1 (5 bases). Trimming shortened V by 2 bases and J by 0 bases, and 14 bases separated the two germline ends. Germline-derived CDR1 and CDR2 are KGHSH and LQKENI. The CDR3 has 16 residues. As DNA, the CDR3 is TGTGCCAGCTCACCAGCCGGATCAGGGAACTCCTACGAGCAGTACTTC. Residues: CASSPAGSGNSYEQYF.

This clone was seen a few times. The CDR3 bases are TGTGCCAGCAGTGAAGCTCGGTACGAGCAGTACTTC. Amino acids: CASSEARYEQYF. The J gene is TRBJ2-7, the V gene TRBV6-1; D is unclear. Germline CDR1 reads MNHNS; CDR2 reads SASEGT. CDR3 size: 12 residues. Trimming removed 0 bases at V and 4 bases at J, with 4 bases between.